The 12 T cell receptor beta chains below were found in one sample sequenced in a study of T cells in Graves' hyperthyroidism and ophthalmopathy. Amplified TCR beta CDR3 regions derived from RNA transcripts. RT-PCR in the first round (using the HTBI primer set) targeted the TCR CDR3. TCRdb independently ran MiXCR on the multiplex PCR reads; one entry per CDR3 protein. Counted here are around 600,000 distinct CDR3 sequences, around 13% occurring once; the ten biggest clones make up 9.5% to 15%. The source material was blood. These receptor sequences come from a woman aged 45-65 years with Graves' ophthalmopathy.

This clonotype was seen at least ten times. J is TRBJ2-7 and V is TRBV2; TRBD2 might be the D (5 bases). The CDR3 has 12 amino acids. The ends were cut back, 8 bases at V and 1 base at J, with 9 bases in the middle. Germline V gives CDR1 SNHLY, CDR2 FYNNEI. CDR3 sequence: CASRDESYEQYF. The CDR3 bases are TGTGCCAGCCGGGATGAGTCCTACGAGCAGTACTTC. Looking up the rest from reference TRBV2 and TRBJ2-7 gives the full variable domain: EPEVTQTPSHQVTQMGQEVILRCVPISNHLYFYWYRQILGQKVEFLVSFYNNEISEKSEIFDDQFSVERPDGSNFTLKIRSTKLEDSAMYFCASRDESYEQYFGPGTRLTVT.

This clonotype occurred many times. The chain links TRBV20-1 to TRBJ2-4; 12 bases are a match to TRBD2. The junction had 2 bases not matched to a gene; V was cut back by 4 bases and J by 7 bases. Germline V CDR1 and CDR2: DFQATT, SNEGSKA (reference sequence). The CDR3 has 13 residues. This CDR3 is CSATTSGRNIQYF. CDR3 sequence (DNA): TGCAGTGCTACAACTAGCGGGAGGAACATTCAGTACTTC.

The sample holds a few counts of this clonotype. The chain combines TRBV29-1 with TRBJ1-1, with D possibly being TRBD1 (6 bases). Trimming left V 6 bases short and J 6 bases short, with 14 bases between. Germline V gene lookup returns CDR1 SQVTM and CDR2 ANQGSEA. This CDR3 spans 12 amino acids. CDR3 nucleotides: TGCAGCGTAAATACAGGGAGCCCTGAAGCTTTCTTT. It yields the protein CSVNTGSPEAFF.

There are many counts of this clonotype. The J gene is TRBJ2-7, the V gene TRBV5-1, with unresolved D. This CDR3 comprises 12 residues. Trimming stripped 6 bases from V and 0 bases from J, with 7 bases between. Per the germline V gene, CDR1 is SGHRS and CDR2 is YFSETQ. The CDR3 nucleotides read TGCGCCAGCACCGATACCTCCTACGAGCAGTACTTC. This codes for CASTDTSYEQYF.

The chain uses TRBV19 and TRBJ1-6; no definite D call. Trimming shortened V by 0 bases and J by 9 bases, and 12 bases separated the two germline ends. The germline gives CDR1 LNHDA, CDR2 SQIVND (reference sequence). This CDR3 comprises 15 residues. The CDR3 sequence: CASSIDRASTSPLHF. For the CDR3, the DNA is TGTGCCAGTAGTATAGATCGGGCAAGCACTTCACCCCTCCACTTT. The full variable domain, in which reference TRBV19 and TRBJ1-6 provide the parts outside the CDR3, is DGGITQSPKYLFRKEGQNVTLSCEQNLNHDAMYWYRQDPGQGLRLIYYSQIVNDFQKGDIAEGYSVSREKKESFPLTVTSAQKNPTAFYLCASSIDRASTSPLHFGNGTRLTVT.

The V gene is TRBV11-1, the J gene TRBJ2-1; no firm D call. Germline values: CDR1 SGHAT, CDR2 FQDESV (reference sequence). The CDR3 has 15 residues. Trimming pared 5 bases from V and 0 bases from J, leaving 11 bases between. The CDR3 here is CASSPRLSSYNEQFF. The CDR3 coding sequence is TGTGCCAGCAGCCCGCGATTGAGCTCCTACAATGAGCAGTTCTTC.

With regard to this clonotype: This may arise from a read error, as a much more abundant clone is one base away. The chain uses TRBV6-2 or TRBV6-3 and TRBJ1-5; D remains unclear. Germline lookup yields CDR1 MNHEY and CDR2 SVGEGT. The CDR3 runs 13 residues. CDR3 sequence reads: CASRNYSNQPRHF. CDR3 sequence (DNA): TGTGCCAGCAGGAATTATAGCAATCAGCCCCGGCATTTT.

The gene calls are TRBV20-1 and TRBJ2-3; 9 bases align to TRBD2. Unmatched junction bases numbered 13, after V lost 0 bases and J lost 3 bases. Germline CDR1 reads DFQATT; CDR2 reads SNEGSKA (reference sequence). This CDR3 region has 18 residues. As DNA, the CDR3 is TGCAGTGCTAGAGATGTTGGTAGCGGGAGCGTTACGACAGATACGCAGTATTTT. It is translated as CSARDVGSGSVTTDTQYF.

This clonotype was found many times. The DNA of the CDR3 is TGTGCCAGCAGTCCCCAGGGGGCCCCTAATGAAAAACTGTTTTTT. Translation gives CASSPQGAPNEKLFF. The J gene is TRBJ1-4, the V gene TRBV12-3 or TRBV12-4; 8 bases map to TRBD1. Trimming cost V 5 bases and J 3 bases; bases outside gene matches: 5. This CDR3 comprises 15 residues.

V is TRBV14 and J is TRBJ2-1; 7 nucleotides agree with TRBD1. Germline CDR1 is SGHDN and CDR2 is FVKESK. This CDR3 is 22 amino acids long. V trimming: 3 bases; J trimming: 0 bases; junction bases outside the gene matches: 23. The CDR3 DNA is TGTGCCAGCAGCCAGCAAGGGACGGGGACAGCCACATTTCTGACCTCCTACAATGAGCAGTTCTTC. Encoded protein: CASSQQGTGTATFLTSYNEQFF. Looking up the rest from reference TRBV14 and TRBJ2-1 gives the full variable domain: EAGVTQFPSHSVIEKGQTVTLRCDPISGHDNLYWYRRVMGKEIKFLLHFVKESKQDESGMPNNRFLAERTGGTYSTLKVQPAELEDSGVYFCASSQQGTGTATFLTSYNEQFFGPGTRLTVL.

This clonotype was detected many times. V is TRBV20-1 and J is TRBJ1-6; D might be TRBD1 (5 bases). The CDR3 consists of 15 residues. V gave up 0 bases and J gave up 10 bases, with 16 bases separating them. Germline CDR1 reads DFQATT; CDR2 reads SNEGSKA (reference sequence). The CDR3 loop is CSARDKGRVDSPLHF. The CDR3 coding sequence is TGCAGTGCTAGAGATAAGGGCAGGGTGGACTCACCCCTCCACTTT.

The chain links TRBV19 to TRBJ1-4; possible D gene TRBD1, 5 bases. Trimming took off 2 bases at V and 1 base at J, with 11 bases between the two ends. This CDR3 is built from 16 residues. Germline CDR1 and CDR2: LNHDA and SQIVND (reference sequence). The DNA for the CDR3 is TGTGCCAGTAGTATAACGTCCGGGGGAACTAATGAAAAACTGTTTTTT. Its translation: CASSITSGGTNEKLFF. The full variable domain, in which reference TRBV19 and TRBJ1-4 provide the parts outside the CDR3, is DGGITQSPKYLFRKEGQNVTLSCEQNLNHDAMYWYRQDPGQGLRLIYYSQIVNDFQKGDIAEGYSVSREKKESFPLTVTSAQKNPTAFYLCASSITSGGTNEKLFFGSGTQLSVL.